This entry is about one TCR beta chain. This clonotype was seen repeatedly, ten times or more. Its antigen remains undetermined. No qualities accompany the bases; no much larger clone lies one base away. This sample is part of a study of early T cells in non-severe SARS-CoV-2 infection (dated by TCRdb to the early 2020s). Study-wide context: Because TCR sequencing was done on bulk RNA from unsorted whole blood, the alpha and beta chains could not be paired.

From cysteine to phenylalanine, the CDR3 is 11 amino acids long. This entry keeps only the CDR3 DNA: 33 bases, framed from base 1. The germline V gene specifies SGHTA as CDR1 and FQGNSA as CDR2. Clipping removes 4 bases from V and 11 bases from J, with 3 as the unmatched junction base count. Set within a cohort of healthcare workers in London, UK, this nested case-control study involved weekly PCR testing of nasopharyngeal swabs along with blood sampling. Healthcare workers were enrolled in the week of the UK lockdown, from 23 to 31 March 2020, and were followed every week for up to roughly 16 weeks. The method behind the library was 5' RACE. Data came from a NextSeq 500. In the TCR library protocol, unique molecular identifiers were attached to individual cDNA molecules to correct for PCR bias and sequencing error. Both TCR alpha and beta chains were sequenced, and tight co-correlation was observed between alpha and beta sequence abundances in each sample. The paper's processing steps were these. Decombinator V4 was used to perform V gene, J gene and CDR3 annotation of TCR sequences. TCRs were defined as expanded if a significant change between any two time points was detected under a Poisson model with p below 0.0001. Abundances of TCRs were expressed as counts per million after normalisation to the total number of TCRs sequenced in each sample. TRAV1-2 paired with TRAJ12, TRAJ20 or TRAJ33 defined MAIT TCRs, while TRAV10 paired with TRAJ18 defined iNKT TCRs. VDJdb, accessed 1 November 2021, was searched for CMV, EBV and SARS-CoV-2 annotated TCRs, with TCRs annotated for multiple antigens excluded. In TCRdb, the public reads were trimmed at Q25 with fastp and aligned with MiXCR, with productive beta chains retained. All rows with the same CDR3 protein become a single entry with the most common DNA and genes. The V and J calls, along with clone size, are taken from TCRdb and not from the paper's own processing. The sample data list tens of thousands of distinct CDR3 sequences, and approximately 9.3% of these were observed just once. The top ten clonotypes cover roughly 8% of the sample.

Broader findings and caveats from the paper: VDJdb matching was skewed toward anti-spike CD8 responses and likely underestimated virus-specific expansions, missing private and CD4 specificities.

Sequencing was carried out using whole blood. The V and J segments used are TRBV7-2 and TRBJ2-7; the central 9 bases match TRBD2. The TCR comes from an adult who was a healthcare worker with PCR-confirmed SARS-CoV-2 infection or an uninfected control (not recorded which). The base sequence is TGTGCCAGCAGCTGGGGCGGGAGGGAGTACTTC. Its protein is CASSWGGREYF. Beyond the CDR3, the reference TRBV7-2 and TRBJ2-7 genes provide the residues; the full variable domain reads: GAGVSQSPSNKVTEKGKDVELRCDPISGHTALYWYRQSLGQGLEFLIYFQGNSAPDKSGLPSDRFSAERTGGSVSTLTIQRTQQEDSAVYLCASSWGGREYFGPGTRLTVT.